Reported below is one T cell receptor beta chain. The method was immunoSEQ multiplex PCR; TCRdb's version includes in-frame clones alone and lacks a portion of them. The sample lists around 250,000 clones; 87% were seen once. This sample stems from a study of Ad26.COV2.S vaccination and SARS-CoV-2 variants. Treatment in this sample: about 20 received Ad26.COV2.S at low or high dose, single or two shots; about 5 received placebo; per-sample allocation not given. Sampling happened 63 days after the first vaccine or placebo injection. This TCR came from a person between 18 and 59 years old who received the Ad26.COV2.S COVID-19 vaccine or a placebo. The sequenced sample was peripheral blood, obtained in a trial of Ad26.COV2.S vaccine versus placebo.

Here the CDR3 reads CSVIGFEEETQYF. CDR3 DNA sequence: TGCAGCGTTATCGGGTTTGAGGAAGAGACCCAGTACTTC. The V and J genes are TRBV29-1 and TRBJ2-5; D remains unclear. This CDR3 is built from 13 residues. V gave up 5 bases and J gave up 3 bases, with 13 bases separating them. CDR1 SQVTM and CDR2 ANQGSEA come from the germline V gene.